The rows below give T cell receptor beta chains drawn from one sample of a study of vaccination effects on CD4 cells after COVID-19. No antigen is known for these receptors. Profiled with immunoSEQ multiplex PCR; TCRdb holds only in-frame clones, not every one. The data hold more than 40,000 clones, with more than 75% observed a single time. Sequenced material: CD4+ T cells from PBMCs cultured without peptide, taken before COVID-19 vaccination. The receptor source for this set is a human donor who had a prior SARS-CoV-2 infection. CDR3s include the opening cysteine and the closing phenylalanine or tryptophan. A D gene is named only where the DNA matches it firmly.

j_call,v_call,d_call,cdr3_nt,cdr3_aa
TRBJ1-4,TRBV24-1,-,TGTGCCACCAATTCAGGGGAAGGAGATGAAAAACTGTTTTTT,CATNSGEGDEKLFF
TRBJ2-7,TRBV19,TRBD2,TGTGCCAGTAGTCCTAGGGTTCTAGCGGGGGGAGGAGGAGAGCAGTACTTC,CASSPRVLAGGGGEQYF
TRBJ2-2,TRBV24-1,TRBD2,TGTGCCACCAGTGATTTCTATGGGACTAGTTCAGCCCCAGGGGAGCTGTTTTTT,CATSDFYGTSSAPGELFF
TRBJ2-7,TRBV3-1/TRBV3-2,-,TGTGCCAGCAGCCGTGCGGGGACGGGCTCCTACGAGCAGTACTTC,CASSRAGTGSYEQYF
TRBJ1-1,TRBV5-1,TRBD1,TGCGCCAGCAGCTATGGGACAGGAGGCACTGAAGCTTTCTTT,CASSYGTGGTEAFF
TRBJ2-2,TRBV5-4,TRBD2,TGTGCCAGCAGCCCGACTAGCGGGGTTCTCGAGGAGCTGTTTTTT,CASSPTSGVLEELFF
TRBJ1-2,TRBV29-1,-,TGCAGCGTTGAAGAACGGGGGAAAGCTAACTATGGCTACACCTTC,CSVEERGKANYGYTF
TRBJ2-7,TRBV9,-,TGTGCCAGCAGCGCGGACAGCCGCTACGAGCAGTACTTC,CASSADSRYEQYF
TRBJ2-7,TRBV11-3,-,TGTGCCAGCAGTGTTGGACTGTCAACCTACGAGCAGTACTTC,CASSVGLSTYEQYF
TRBJ1-1,TRBV24-1,-,TGTGCCACCAGTGAGGGGGGCCGAGGAGACACTGAAGCTTTCTTT,CATSEGGRGDTEAFF
TRBJ2-5,TRBV5-1,-,TGCGCCAGCAGTAAGGCAGGGAGCGACGAGACCCAGTACTTC,CASSKAGSDETQYF
TRBJ2-1,TRBV7-2,TRBD1,TGTGCCAGCAGCTTTAGACAGGGGGCATTGGAGCAGTTCTTC,CASSFRQGALEQFF